The subject of this entry is one T cell receptor (beta chain). There is no known antigen for this receptor. Qualities for individual bases were not recorded, and no much larger clone is one base off. Measured from the cysteine to the phenylalanine, the CDR3 is 19 residues long. Of the read, only the CDR3 DNA is kept; its 57 bases are in frame from base 1. The germline V gene yields WSHSY for CDR1 and SAAADI for CDR2. Germline trimming: 0 bases from V, 3 bases from J; junction bases outside gene matches: 11. Library method: the immunoSEQ multiplex PCR assay. Entries here come from immuneACCESS through TCRdb and include only in-frame sequences with V and J called. Some clones fail to appear in such tables; in the studies checked, an unresolved V gene covers under half of the shortfall, and the cause of the remainder is unknown. The sample contains fewer than 80,000 clones, roughly 92% of them found a single time. 2% of the sample belongs to the ten largest clones.

The data derive from a study of T cell changes during pregnancy in multiple sclerosis (dated by TCRdb to about 2019). In the study overall: The study looked at changes in the T cell repertoire across pregnancy in women with multiple sclerosis.

Here the chain combines TRBV10-2 and TRBJ2-1, and 10 junctional nucleotides match TRBD2. The source is a female donor in good health, enrolled as a control in a pregnancy study. Sequencing used peripheral blood, obtained in the third trimester of pregnancy. CDR3 loop: CASSESGAGGPLGYNEQFF. The nucleotides are TGCGCCAGCAGTGAGTCTGGAGCGGGGGGGCCTCTGGGCTACAATGAGCAGTTCTTC.